The present entry profiles one T cell receptor beta chain with its context. The antigen is undetermined. PBMCs provided sorted CD4+ and CD8+ T cells. The sample originates from a study of CD8+ T cells in alopecia areata. Study overall: Each of the treated patients was given oral tofacitinib, 5 to 10 mg twice daily, for moderate-to-severe alopecia areata.

Notes on the study in general: Greater clonality was observed in lesional scalp samples, especially alopecia totalis/universalis, versus normal scalp.

Reverse transcription of extracted RNA yielded cDNA, which provided the sequencing template. Measured with immunoSEQ multiplex PCR; TCRdb has only the in-frame clones, and not every one. The data contain 180,000 or so clones, 63% of them singletons. This receptor was identified in a human donor with alopecia areata. The material was CD4+ T cells sorted from blood, obtained at week 0.

CDR3 bases: TGTGCCAGCTCACCGTCACAGCCCCCCAAAAACATTCAGTACTTC. It codes for CASSPSQPPKNIQYF. The chain recombines TRBV18 with TRBJ2-4; no firm D call. The CDR3 has 15 residues. Germline-derived CDR1 and CDR2 are KGHSH and LQKENI. V dropped 3 bases and J dropped 2 bases, with 11 bases sitting between them.